The 3 T cell receptor beta chains presented below share a single source sample, sequenced in a study of blood T cell repertoires in COVID-19. Measured with immunoSEQ multiplex PCR; TCRdb has only the in-frame clones, and not every one. The table lists about 46,000 clones, around 87% of them singletons. The sample consisted of PBMCs or T cells enriched from blood (not recorded which). The source of these receptors is a woman between 45 and 60 years old who had recovered from COVID-19.

In DNA, the CDR3 is TGTGCCAGCAGCTCCGCCGGGACAGGGCGTACTGAAGCTTTCTTT. Translated: CASSSAGTGRTEAFF. The genes are TRBV11-3 and TRBJ1-1; 9 nucleotides align to TRBD1. The germline CDR1 and CDR2 sequences are SGHNT and YENEEA. The CDR3 runs to 15 residues. The J segment lost 5 bases and the V segment lost 4 bases, leaving 8 bases of the junction unmatched.

The chain carries TRBV6-5 and TRBJ1-1; 11 positions agree with TRBD1. Trimming at V came to 0 bases and at J to 8 bases, leaving 2 bases not matched to a gene. Germline assignment: CDR1 MNHEY and CDR2 SVGAGI. The CDR3 runs 14 residues. Written as DNA, the CDR3 is TGTGCCAGCAGTTACTCGAGGGACAGGGGGGAAGCTTTCTTT. Translation gives CASSYSRDRGEAFF.

The chain recombines TRBV7-6 with TRBJ1-1, with 7 bases matching TRBD1. Germline V gene sequence: CDR1 SGHVS, CDR2 FNYEAQ. The CDR3 is made up of 15 amino acids. V shed 2 bases, J shed 4 bases, and the junction held 7 bases outside the gene matches. The DNA for the CDR3 is TGTGCCAGCAGCTTAACTCAGGGGGGTGGCACTGAAGCTTTCTTT. Its protein product is CASSLTQGGGTEAFF.